This is a list of T cell receptor beta chains from one sample in a study of T cell responses to AZD1222 COVID-19 vaccine. TCRdb's copy holds only in-frame clones and misses some; the assay was immunoSEQ multiplex PCR. The data show about 150,000 clones, with 93% seen just once and approximately 5% held by the top ten. The material sequenced was peripheral blood, taken on day 0 of AZD1222 vaccination. The receptors shown here come from an adult in good health. The CDR3 runs from the conserved cysteine through the conserved F or W. Each record gives: clone size, D gene, V gene, J gene, CDR3 protein, CDR3 DNA. D genes are given only for firm matches. Where a row states a size, it is once, few, many or the class of an expanded clone; other rows omit it.

-,TRBD2,TRBV11-1,TRBJ2-1,CASSRTSGIYNEQFF,TGTGCCAGCAGTAGGACTAGCGGGATCTACAATGAGCAGTTCTTC
-,TRBD1,TRBV30,TRBJ2-5,CAWSVRGSQETQYF,TGTGCCTGGAGTGTCAGGGGGTCCCAAGAGACCCAGTACTTC
-,-,TRBV6-1,TRBJ1-1,CASSEFRAAEAFF,TGTGCCAGCAGTGAATTTCGGGCCGCTGAAGCTTTCTTT
-,-,TRBV4-1,TRBJ2-3,CASSQGLSSTDTQYF,TGCGCCAGCAGCCAAGGACTTTCTAGCACAGATACGCAGTATTTT
-,TRBD1,TRBV18,TRBJ2-7,CASSLGQGETYEQYF,TGTGCCAGCTCACTAGGACAGGGAGAGACCTACGAGCAGTACTTC
-,TRBD2,TRBV7-3,TRBJ2-5,CASSLAGEGETQYF,TGTGCCAGCAGCTTAGCGGGAGAGGGAGAGACCCAGTACTTC
-,TRBD1,TRBV4-1,TRBJ2-6,CASSRKTGGLSGANVLTF,TGCGCCAGCAGCCGTAAGACAGGGGGCCTCTCTGGGGCCAACGTCCTGACTTTC
-,-,TRBV28,TRBJ2-7,CASSSTRTQSYEQYF,TGTGCCAGCAGTTCGACTAGGACTCAGTCCTACGAGCAGTACTTC
-,TRBD1,TRBV5-1,TRBJ2-1,CASSYRDRDLDEQFF,TGCGCCAGCAGCTACCGGGACAGGGATCTGGATGAGCAGTTCTTC
-,-,TRBV9,TRBJ2-2,CASSPTSNTGELFF,TGTGCCAGCAGCCCGACATCGAACACCGGGGAGCTGTTTTTT
once,-,TRBV30,TRBJ2-6,CAGQGGGANVLTF,TGTGCCGGCCAGGGTGGTGGGGCCAACGTCCTGACTTTC
-,TRBD2,TRBV6-6,TRBJ2-3,CASGLLAGGDTQYF,TGTGCCAGCGGATTACTAGCGGGAGGGGATACGCAGTATTTT